One T cell receptor (beta chain) is described in this entry. As yet, its antigen is unknown. Libraries were prepared by immunoSEQ multiplex PCR; TCRdb keeps only in-frame clonotypes and omits some of them. The repertoire holds roughly 120,000 clones, with about 83% as singletons. This entry comes from a study of cytomegalovirus exposure and HLA in healthy donors. Study results and caveats: The finding came from a later analysis; first-cohort TCR clusters tended to co-occur in the roughly 120 validation repertoires. CMV antigen specificity was confirmed in vitro for a few CMV-associated chains.

Germline V gene sequence: CDR1 SGHRS, CDR2 YFSETQ. V shed 0 bases and J shed 9 bases, with 10 bases lying between them. CDR3 size: 13 residues. The source is a man aged 18 to 30 in good health and CMV-seronegative. The rearrangement uses TRBV5-1 and TRBJ2-1; D possibly corresponds to TRBD1 (5 bases). The specimen sequenced was PBMCs. In DNA form, the CDR3 reads TGCGCCAGCAGCTTGGGGGGCAGTGGTGAGCAGTTCTTC. Translating it yields CASSLGGSGEQFF.